This TCR beta chain was obtained from a study of early T cells in non-severe SARS-CoV-2 infection. Background on the study: The authors sequenced bulk RNA from unsorted whole blood, leaving chains unpaired. Study outcomes and limitations: Reliance on VDJdb matching favored anti-spike CD8 responses; private and CD4 specificities were missed.

Between the trimmed V and J ends, which lost 0 bases and 5 bases, there was a span of 14 bases. The CDR3 runs to 15 residues. CDR1 is SGHRS, CDR2 YFSETQ, per germline. Regarding this clonotype: Antigen: not known.

Tagging with unique molecular identifiers was applied to individual cDNA molecules. MiXCR, applied by TCRdb to the 5' RACE reads, yields one record per CDR3 protein. The data show about 99,000 distinct CDR3 sequences, over 15% seen once. The chain is built from TRBV5-1 and TRBJ2-5; the D gene could be TRBD1 or TRBD2 (6 bases each). The receptor was derived from an adult who was a healthcare worker with PCR-confirmed SARS-CoV-2 infection or an uninfected control (not recorded which). The specimen sequenced was whole blood. The CDR3 loop reads CASSLGGAQEETQYF. CDR3 DNA sequence: TGCGCCAGCAGCTTGGGGGGGGCGCAGGAGGAGACCCAGTACTTC.